This TCR beta chain was captured by sequencing in a study of neoadjuvant anti-PD-1 for oral cavity cancer. CDR1 and CDR2 from the germline V gene are MNHNS and SASEGT. This CDR3 is 13 amino acids long. The J segment lost 3 bases and the V segment lost 9 bases, leaving 6 bases of the junction unmatched. TCRdb keeps only in-frame clones here, not all; method: immunoSEQ multiplex PCR. Among 55,000 to 75,000 clones listed, approximately 80% were seen once. The rearrangement uses TRBV6-1 and TRBJ2-3; the match to TRBD2 covers 7 bases. Material: PBMCs, obtained before nivolumab (anti-PD-1) treatment. The TCR sequence derives from a person aged 35 to 85 with oral cavity squamous cell carcinoma. As DNA, the CDR3 is TGTGCCAGTAAATTGCGGGAGACAGATACGCAGTATTTT. Amino acid sequence: CASKLRETDTQYF.